This TCR beta chain was captured by sequencing in a study of blood T cells in healthy people across ages. On the study more broadly: About one barcoded beta molecule per two T cells was the capture yield of template switching.

The study's findings and limits: Diversity of TCR beta per million T cells declined in a roughly linear way with age. Aged donors had fewer naive CD4+ cells and lower diversity than long-lived donors. It was held that diversity estimates obtained from one million T cells represented underestimates.

In its sample, this clonotype was seen a few times. Its antigen is undetermined. The CDR3 loop spans 17 amino acids. Germline loops: CDR1 DFQATT, CDR2 SNEGSKA (reference sequence). Sample-barcoded 5' priming and a J-beta primer mix drove a second PCR of 7 to 11 cycles. MiXCR was run by TCRdb on the 5' RACE reads, yielding one entry per CDR3 protein. The sample records 1.5 million to 2 million distinct CDR3 sequences, just under 50% being singletons. The gene calls are TRBV20-1 and TRBJ2-5; 12 positions agree with TRBD2. The closer fit of TRBJ2-7 to the DNA end suggests the J call may be wrong. The sample consisted of blood. This receptor was identified in a woman aged 40 to 55 in good health. The CDR3 here is CSAEISSGGAYGSEQYF. The DNA for the CDR3 is TGCAGTGCTGAGATATCTAGCGGGGGGGCCTACGGGTCCGAGCAGTACTTC.